Below are 28 T cell receptor beta chains sequenced from a single sample in a study of naive and memory T cell subsets (dated by TCRdb to 2016 to 2017). The library was prepared using UMI-ligation and nested PCR. The reads were generated on an Illumina MiSeq. The beta constant-region primer was an equimolar mix of two oligonucleotides covering both TRBC1 and TRBC2. Through fastp at Q25 and MiXCR, TCRdb rebuilt clones from the public reads, retaining in-frame beta chains. For every CDR3 protein sequence, its rows merge into one entry that carries the most common genes and DNA. Here the sample has 120,000 to 150,000 distinct CDR3 sequences; about 17% occur a single time. Just over 0.14% of the sample comes from the top ten. The specimen was naive CD4+ T cells from blood. Reading the label with the study, this specimen's cell subset or site is: naive T cells, CD45RA high CD27+. All receptors derive from a human donor in good health.

The CDR3 loop reads CAWSVILSTTGELFF. The DNA for the CDR3 is TGTGCCTGGAGTGTAATTCTCAGTACGACCGGGGAGCTGTTTTTT. The genes are TRBV30 and TRBJ2-2; no firm D call. The V and J ends lost 0 bases and 5 bases respectively, with 13 bases between them. The CDR3 covers 15 residues. Germline V lookup: CDR1 GTSNPN, CDR2 SVGIG (reference sequence).

The rearrangement joins TRBV15 to TRBJ2-2; 7 bases are a match to TRBD2. The ends lost 1 base at V and 6 bases at J; junction bases unmatched: 2. The length of the CDR3 is 14 residues. The germline gives CDR1 LNHNV, CDR2 YYDKDF (reference sequence). Here the CDR3 DNA reads TGTGCCACCAGCAGAGGCGGGAGTTCCGGGGAGCTGTTTTTT. Residues: CATSRGGSSGELFF.

The chain recombines TRBV20-1 with TRBJ1-2; the D gene is possibly TRBD1 (6 bases). This CDR3 contains 14 residues. Per germline, CDR1 DFQATT and CDR2 SNEGSKA (reference sequence). The V end lost 3 bases, the J end lost 3 bases, and 14 bases lay between the germline ends. The CDR3 loop is CSARLRGRDYGYTF. DNA of the CDR3: TGCAGTGCTAGGTTGCGGGGGCGCGACTATGGCTACACCTTC.

CDR3: CASPGTVERNQPQHF. DNA of the CDR3: TGTGCCAGTCCTGGGACAGTAGAAAGAAATCAGCCCCAGCATTTT. This sequence joins TRBV27 and TRBJ1-5, with 7 bases matching TRBD1. Germline V gene sequence: CDR1 MNHEY, CDR2 SMNVEV (reference sequence). This CDR3 contains 15 residues. V lost 9 bases to trimming and J lost 4 bases; unmatched junction nucleotides: 12.

Ten or more counts support this clonotype. V and J are TRBV2 and TRBJ1-5; D gene unclear. The germline gives CDR1 SNHLY, CDR2 FYNNEI. The CDR3 loop spans 12 amino acids. V lost 5 bases to trimming and J lost 4 bases, with 6 bases between them. The CDR3: CASSPVNQPQHF. For the CDR3, the DNA is TGTGCCAGCAGTCCGGTTAATCAGCCCCAGCATTTT.

The V and J genes are TRBV18 and TRBJ1-6; no clear D gene. The CDR3 runs to 14 residues. Looked up from germline, CDR1 is KGHSH and CDR2 is LQKENI. Trimming removed 3 bases at V and 1 base at J, with 4 bases between. The CDR3 protein is CASSPGSYNSPLHF. Here the CDR3 DNA reads TGTGCCAGCTCACCGGGGTCCTATAATTCACCCCTCCACTTT.

This clonotype came up a few times. This sequence joins TRBV6-2 or TRBV6-3 and TRBJ2-7; TRBD2 matches 8 bases. This CDR3 is 17 amino acids long. Germline-derived CDR1 and CDR2 are MNHEY and SVGEGT. The V and J ends lost 6 bases and 3 bases, in that order; junction bases with no gene match: 16. The CDR3 bases are TGTGCCAGCAGAAGCACAATCCCGGGACTAGGACTCTACGAGCAGTACTTC. Its protein is CASRSTIPGLGLYEQYF.

This clonotype was counted only a few times. The chain recombines TRBV5-1 with TRBJ2-3; 11 bases agree with TRBD2. The V segment lost 1 base and the J segment 7 bases; nucleotides outside the gene matches: 14. Germline V gene lookup returns CDR1 SGHRS and CDR2 YFSETQ. The CDR3 contains 18 residues. Here the CDR3 DNA reads TGCGCCAGCAGCTTGTGGGACTATTTAGCGGGAGGGCCAAATACGCAGTATTTT. This encodes CASSLWDYLAGGPNTQYF. Supplemented by reference TRBV5-1 and TRBJ2-3, the full variable domain reads KAGVTQTPRYLIKTRGQQVTLSCSPISGHRSVSWYQQTPGQGLQFLFEYFSETQRNKGNFPGRFSGRQFSNSRSEMNVSTLELGDSALYLCASSLWDYLAGGPNTQYFGPGTRLTVL.

This clonotype was seen only a few times. The chain employs TRBV15 and TRBJ2-6; 13 bases line up with TRBD2. Germline V gene lookup returns CDR1 LNHNV and CDR2 YYDKDF (reference sequence). The CDR3 spans 20 residues. The V gene end was trimmed by 0 bases and the J gene end by 1 base; junction bases not matched to a gene: 6. This chain's CDR3 is CATSRDPGLAGLSGANVLTF. The CDR3 region has the DNA TGTGCCACCAGCAGAGATCCGGGACTAGCGGGGTTGTCTGGGGCCAACGTCCTGACTTTC.

The V and J genes are TRBV29-1 and TRBJ2-1; TRBD1 agrees at 8 bases. Germline V CDR1 and CDR2: SQVTM, ANQGSEA. V lost 7 bases, J lost 9 bases, and 14 bases stayed unmatched. The CDR3 length is 14 residues. The CDR3 here is CSAAPTTGVAEQFF. CDR3 DNA: TGCAGCGCCGCCCCAACGACAGGGGTGGCTGAGCAGTTCTTC.

There are a few counts of this clonotype. The rearrangement joins TRBV6-1 to TRBJ2-7, with a possible D match to TRBD2 (6 bases). V gave up 6 bases and J gave up 5 bases, with 17 bases separating them. This CDR3 has 14 amino acids. In germline, CDR1 is MNHNS, CDR2 SASEGT. Here the CDR3 reads CASRSDGTVNEQYF. Written as DNA, the CDR3 is TGTGCCAGCAGGAGTGACGGGACTGTCAACGAGCAGTACTTC.

In its sample, this clonotype was seen many times. The chain couples TRBV28 to TRBJ1-2; no clear D gene. The V end lost 3 bases, the J end lost 4 bases, and 9 bases lay between the germline ends. From germline, CDR1 is MDHEN and CDR2 SYDVKM. This CDR3 has 13 amino acids. CDR3 sequence: CASSLAAPYGYTF. The CDR3 bases are TGTGCCAGCAGTTTGGCCGCACCCTATGGCTACACCTTC.

J is TRBJ1-5 and V is TRBV4-3; D uncertain. The CDR3 contains 15 residues. Germline CDR1 is LGHNA and CDR2 is YSLEER. The V gene lost 0 bases and the J gene lost 3 bases, with 9 bases spanning the gap. The CDR3 loop reads CASSQDADINQPQHF. The CDR3 nucleotides are TGCGCCAGCAGCCAAGATGCGGATATCAATCAGCCCCAGCATTTT.

This chain uses TRBV6-4 with TRBJ2-2, with unresolved D. Germline lookup yields CDR1 MRHNA and CDR2 SNTAGT. Trimming shortened V by 3 bases and J by 5 bases, and 4 bases separated the two germline ends. The CDR3 is 12 residues long. CDR3 sequence: CASSETTGELFF. The CDR3 DNA sequence: TGTGCCAGCAGTGAAACTACCGGGGAGCTGTTTTTT.

This clonotype has a handful of counts. CDR3 region: CASSHPAGGLGYGYTF. DNA of the CDR3: TGTGCCAGCAGCCACCCCGCCGGGGGGCTCGGCTATGGCTACACCTTC. V usage is TRBV4-2 and J usage is TRBJ1-2, with D possibly matching TRBD1 (6 bases). CDR1 and CDR2 from the germline V gene are LGHNA and YNFKEQ. V gave up 3 bases and J gave up 4 bases, with 18 bases separating them. The CDR3 totals 16 residues.

The J gene is TRBJ2-7, the V gene TRBV12-3 or TRBV12-4, with D possibly matching TRBD2 (5 bases). This CDR3 has 13 amino acids. V lost 6 bases, J lost 2 bases, and 11 bases lay in between. The DNA for the CDR3 is TGTGCCAGCAGGTTGGCCGGGACCTACGAGCAGTACTTC. It yields the protein CASRLAGTYEQYF.

This clonotype has more than one count but fewer than ten. The gene calls are TRBV6-5 and TRBJ2-7; 10 bases align to TRBD1. The CDR3 is 14 residues long. CDR1 MNHEY and CDR2 SVGAGI come from the germline V gene. V lost 8 bases, J lost 6 bases, and 10 bases stayed unmatched. The CDR3 DNA follows: TGTGCCAGCGGAGGGACAGGGGTTTTCTCCGAGCAGTACTTC. This sequence encodes CASGGTGVFSEQYF.

Written as DNA, the CDR3 is TGTGCCAGCAGCCAAGAAGATGGGTCTAGCGGGTACAATGAGCAGTTCTTC. Its translation is CASSQEDGSSGYNEQFF. The gene calls are TRBV11-2 and TRBJ2-1; 8 bases are a match to TRBD2. The junction had 13 bases not matched to a gene; V was cut back by 5 bases and J by 4 bases. CDR1 is SGHAT and CDR2 is FQNNGV in the germline V gene. The CDR3 spans 17 residues.

The chain combines TRBV28 with TRBJ2-2; 9 bases match TRBD2. Per germline, CDR1 MDHEN and CDR2 SYDVKM. The V gene end was trimmed by 7 bases and the J gene end by 4 bases; junction bases not matched to a gene: 4. The CDR3 spans 14 residues. The CDR3 spells CASTLAGATGELFF. The CDR3 DNA follows: TGTGCCAGCACATTAGCGGGAGCCACCGGGGAGCTGTTTTTT.

In its sample, this clonotype was seen a few times. The chain couples TRBV7-8 to TRBJ2-1; D perhaps matches TRBD1 (5 bases). V was clipped by 10 bases and J by 6 bases, with 22 bases between them. The V gene's germline CDR1 is SGHVS and CDR2 FQNEAQ. The CDR3 is 15 amino acids. CDR3 nucleotide sequence: TGTGCCACCACACAAGGGGTATTCGTAGGCAATGAGCAGTTCTTC. Its protein is CATTQGVFVGNEQFF.

This chain links TRBV10-3 with TRBJ1-1; 7 nucleotides match TRBD1. This CDR3 contains 15 residues. The germline V gene encodes CDR1 ENHRY and CDR2 SYGVKD. Trimming at V came to 6 bases and at J to 6 bases, leaving 13 bases not matched to a gene. This chain's CDR3 is CAIRSLDRDDPEAFF. The CDR3 DNA reads as TGTGCCATCAGATCGCTTGACAGGGACGACCCTGAAGCTTTCTTT.

The rearrangement joins TRBV5-6 to TRBJ2-2; D remains ambiguous. This CDR3 region has 15 residues. Trimming pared 4 bases from V and 7 bases from J, leaving 17 bases between. Germline V gives CDR1 SGHDT, CDR2 YYEEEE. The chain's CDR3 is CASSPRKGYLGELFF. The CDR3 DNA follows: TGTGCCAGCAGCCCACGAAAGGGTTATCTCGGGGAGCTGTTTTTT.

This rearrangement joins TRBV12-3 or TRBV12-4 to TRBJ2-4; perhaps D is TRBD1 or TRBD2 (6 bases each). There are 14 residues in the CDR3. Between the trimmed V and J ends, which lost 6 bases and 15 bases, there was a span of 24 bases. CDR3 sequence (DNA): TGTGCCAGCAGCAGGGGCGGGGACTCCCCACGCCCGTACTTC. It yields the protein CASSRGGDSPRPYF.

The rearrangement links TRBV10-3 to TRBJ2-7; 9 positions agree with TRBD2. The CDR3 totals 13 residues. Unmatched junction bases numbered 12, after V lost 10 bases and J lost 8 bases. The germline CDR1 and CDR2 sequences are ENHRY and SYGVKD. CDR3 nucleotides: TGTGCCAATGCCGGGACTAGCCTTATGCAGCAGTACTTC. Its protein product is CANAGTSLMQQYF.

This clonotype was seen a handful of times. The V call is TRBV19, the J call TRBJ2-1; TRBD2 matches 12 bases. The CDR3 covers 16 residues. In germline, CDR1 is LNHDA, CDR2 SQIVND (reference sequence). V was clipped by 4 bases and J by 3 bases; unmatched bases: 4. The CDR3 sequence is CASSRLAGDIYNEQFF. As DNA, the CDR3 is TGTGCCAGTAGTAGACTAGCGGGAGATATCTACAATGAGCAGTTCTTC.

The sample holds a few counts of this clonotype. This chain joins TRBV14 and TRBJ1-2; D may be TRBD1 (6 bases). This CDR3 spans 13 amino acids. The V gene's germline CDR1 is SGHDN and CDR2 FVKESK. Trimming removed 3 bases from V and 7 bases from J, with 12 bases in between. CDR3 nucleotides: TGTGCCAGCAGCCAGGCCTGGGGGCTTGGCTACACCTTC. Translating it yields CASSQAWGLGYTF.

This clonotype has a count of ten or more. This rearrangement joins TRBV6-5 to TRBJ2-7; D is unresolved. Germline-derived CDR1 and CDR2 are MNHEY and SVGAGI. The V gene lost 7 bases and the J gene lost 6 bases, with 10 bases spanning the gap. This CDR3 comprises 11 residues. CDR3 loop: CASMRGVEQYF. The CDR3 region has the DNA TGTGCCAGCATGAGAGGCGTCGAGCAGTACTTC.

This clonotype has only a few counts. V usage is TRBV11-2 and J usage is TRBJ2-2; TRBD1 agrees at 9 bases. The CDR3 length is 16 residues. Per germline, CDR1 SGHAT and CDR2 FQNNGV. The J segment lost 5 bases and the V segment lost 2 bases, leaving 6 bases of the junction unmatched. The CDR3 DNA sequence: TGTGCCAGCAGCTTATTGGGACAGGGATTAACCGGGGAGCTGTTTTTT. Residues: CASSLLGQGLTGELFF.